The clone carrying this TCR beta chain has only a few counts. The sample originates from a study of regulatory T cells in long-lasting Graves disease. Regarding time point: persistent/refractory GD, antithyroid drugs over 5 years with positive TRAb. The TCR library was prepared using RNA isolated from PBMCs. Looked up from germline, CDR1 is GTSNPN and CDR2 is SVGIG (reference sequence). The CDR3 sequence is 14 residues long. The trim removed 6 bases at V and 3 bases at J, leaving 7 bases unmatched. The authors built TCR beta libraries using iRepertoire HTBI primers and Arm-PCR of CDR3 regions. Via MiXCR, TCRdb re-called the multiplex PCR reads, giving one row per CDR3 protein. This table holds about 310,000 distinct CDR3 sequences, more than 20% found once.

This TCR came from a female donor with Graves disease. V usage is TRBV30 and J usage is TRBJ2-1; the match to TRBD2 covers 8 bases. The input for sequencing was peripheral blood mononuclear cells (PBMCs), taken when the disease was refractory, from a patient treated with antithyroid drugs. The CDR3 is CACEPGLVYNEQFF. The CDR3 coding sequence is TGTGCCTGTGAACCGGGACTAGTCTACAATGAGCAGTTCTTC.